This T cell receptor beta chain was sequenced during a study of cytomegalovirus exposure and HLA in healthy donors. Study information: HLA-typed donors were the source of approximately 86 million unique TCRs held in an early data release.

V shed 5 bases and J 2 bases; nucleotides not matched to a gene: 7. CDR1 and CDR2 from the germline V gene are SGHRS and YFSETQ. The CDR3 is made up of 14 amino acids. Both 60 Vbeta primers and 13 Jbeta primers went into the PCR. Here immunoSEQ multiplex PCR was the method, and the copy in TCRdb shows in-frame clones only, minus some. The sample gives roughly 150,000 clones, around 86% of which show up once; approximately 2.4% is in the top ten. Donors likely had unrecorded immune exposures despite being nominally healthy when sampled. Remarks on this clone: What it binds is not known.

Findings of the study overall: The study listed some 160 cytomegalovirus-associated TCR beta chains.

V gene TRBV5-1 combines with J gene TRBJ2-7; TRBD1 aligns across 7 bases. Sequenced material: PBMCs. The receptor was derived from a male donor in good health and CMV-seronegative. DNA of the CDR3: TGCGCCAGCAGGCTGGGGCAGGGGGCCTACGAGCAGTACTTC. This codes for CASRLGQGAYEQYF.